This T cell receptor (beta chain) is drawn from a study of T cell repertoires in cytomegalovirus infection (dated by TCRdb to 2018 to 2020). At the level of the whole study: Donor HLA type was relevant to the analysis, because carriage of CMV infection together with the matching HLA type was indicated by public TCR beta signatures. The research as a whole found: The ex vivo response was dominated by HLA-C-restricted CMV-specific TCR beta clonotypes, which also provided the single most frequent clonotype in two of eight donors. In both this cohort and an independent roughly 350-donor cohort, the cumulative frequency of public TCR beta family members distinguished carriers of CMV infection plus the relevant HLA type.

CDR3 length: 15 amino acids, cysteine to phenylalanine. The only DNA kept is the CDR3, 45 bases in frame from the first base. V and J are trimmed by 8 bases and 4 bases, and the gene matches miss 11 bases of the junction. CDR1 and CDR2 are read off the germline V gene (reference sequence) as LNHDA and SQIVND. This clonotype has a handful of counts. What this receptor recognizes is not known. No qualities accompany the bases; no much larger clone lies one base away. TCRdb names Illumina HiSeq 1500 as the instrument used. TCRdb reprocessed the public reads (quality trimming at Q25 with fastp, clone calling with MiXCR) and kept in-frame beta chains. Every distinct CDR3 protein forms one entry, paired with its most common genes and DNA. For this sample the table gives 300,000 or so distinct CDR3 sequences, of which more than 20% were detected only once. Approximately 15% of the sample is taken by the ten largest.

The clonotype originates from a human donor in good health (CMV status not recorded). Some clones in this sample may be carry-over from other donors' samples. Sequencing was performed on PBMCs. The chain uses TRBV19 and TRBJ2-5, with 9 junctional bases fitting TRBD2. The CDR3 amino acid sequence is: CASEPIAGVGETQYF. Read as DNA, the sequence is TGTGCCAGTGAACCCATAGCGGGAGTTGGAGAGACCCAGTACTTC.